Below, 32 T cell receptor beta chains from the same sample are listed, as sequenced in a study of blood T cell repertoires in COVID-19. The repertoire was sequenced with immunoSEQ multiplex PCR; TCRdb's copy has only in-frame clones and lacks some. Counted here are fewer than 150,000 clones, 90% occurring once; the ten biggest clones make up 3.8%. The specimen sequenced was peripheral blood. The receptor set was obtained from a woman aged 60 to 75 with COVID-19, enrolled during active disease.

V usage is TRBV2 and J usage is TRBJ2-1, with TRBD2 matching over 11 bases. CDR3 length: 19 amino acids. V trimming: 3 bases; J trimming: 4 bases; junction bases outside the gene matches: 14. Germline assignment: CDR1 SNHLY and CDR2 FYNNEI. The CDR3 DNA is TGTGCCAGCAGTGACCCGGGACCCCTAGCGGGGGGTACATACAATGAGCAGTTCTTC. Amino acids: CASSDPGPLAGGTYNEQFF.

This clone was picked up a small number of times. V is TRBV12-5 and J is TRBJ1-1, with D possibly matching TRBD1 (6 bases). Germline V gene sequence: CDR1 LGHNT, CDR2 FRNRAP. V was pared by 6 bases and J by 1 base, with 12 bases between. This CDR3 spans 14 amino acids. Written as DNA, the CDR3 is TGTGCTAGTGGACCTGGACAGCGGAACACTGAAGCTTTCTTT. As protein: CASGPGQRNTEAFF.

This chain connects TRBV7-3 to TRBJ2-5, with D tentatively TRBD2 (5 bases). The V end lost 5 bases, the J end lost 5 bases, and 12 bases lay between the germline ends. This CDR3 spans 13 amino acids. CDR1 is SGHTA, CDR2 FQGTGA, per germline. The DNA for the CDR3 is TGTGCCAGCAGCCCCGGAGGTCTGGAGACCCAGTACTTC. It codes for CASSPGGLETQYF.

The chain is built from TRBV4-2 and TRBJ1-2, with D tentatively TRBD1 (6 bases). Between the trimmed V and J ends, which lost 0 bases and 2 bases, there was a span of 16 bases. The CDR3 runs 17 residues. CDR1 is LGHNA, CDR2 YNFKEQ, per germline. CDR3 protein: CASSQDLRGQSNYGYTF. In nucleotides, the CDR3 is TGTGCCAGCAGCCAAGATCTACGAGGACAGAGCAACTATGGCTACACCTTC.

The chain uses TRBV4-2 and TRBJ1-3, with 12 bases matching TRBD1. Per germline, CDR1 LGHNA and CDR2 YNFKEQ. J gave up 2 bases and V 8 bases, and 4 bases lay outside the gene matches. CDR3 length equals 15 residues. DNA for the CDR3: TGTGCCAGCCGGGACAGGGGGCTCACTGGAAACACCATATATTTT. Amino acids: CASRDRGLTGNTIYF.

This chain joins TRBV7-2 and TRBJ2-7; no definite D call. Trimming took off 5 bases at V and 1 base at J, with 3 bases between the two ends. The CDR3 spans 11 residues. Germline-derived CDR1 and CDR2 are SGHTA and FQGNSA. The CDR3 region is CASSRSYEQYF. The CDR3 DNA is TGTGCCAGCAGCCGTTCCTACGAGCAGTACTTC. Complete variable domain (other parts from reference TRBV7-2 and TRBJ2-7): GAGVSQSPSNKVTEKGKDVELRCDPISGHTALYWYRQSLGQGLEFLIYFQGNSAPDKSGLPSDRFSAERTGGSVSTLTIQRTQQEDSAVYLCASSRSYEQYFGPGTRLTVT.

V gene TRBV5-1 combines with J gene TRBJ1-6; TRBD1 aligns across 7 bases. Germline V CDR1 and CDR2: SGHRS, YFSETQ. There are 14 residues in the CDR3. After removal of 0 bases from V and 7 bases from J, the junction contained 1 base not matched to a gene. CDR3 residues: CASSLEQGNSPLHF. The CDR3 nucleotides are TGCGCCAGCAGCTTGGAACAGGGGAATTCACCCCTCCACTTT. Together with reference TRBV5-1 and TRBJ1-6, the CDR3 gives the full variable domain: KAGVTQTPRYLIKTRGQQVTLSCSPISGHRSVSWYQQTPGQGLQFLFEYFSETQRNKGNFPGRFSGRQFSNSRSEMNVSTLELGDSALYLCASSLEQGNSPLHFGNGTRLTVT.

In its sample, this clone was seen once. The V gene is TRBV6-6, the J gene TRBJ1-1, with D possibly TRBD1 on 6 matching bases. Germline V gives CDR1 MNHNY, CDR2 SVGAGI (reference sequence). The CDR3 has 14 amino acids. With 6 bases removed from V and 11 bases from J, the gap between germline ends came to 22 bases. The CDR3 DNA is TGTGCCAGCAGCCTTAGAAGGGGGGGTTTAGTGGCTTTCTTT. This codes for CASSLRRGGLVAFF.

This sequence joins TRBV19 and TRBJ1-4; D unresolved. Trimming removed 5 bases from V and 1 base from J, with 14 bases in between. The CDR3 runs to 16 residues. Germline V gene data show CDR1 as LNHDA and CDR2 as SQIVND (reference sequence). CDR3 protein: CASSPDGYRTNEKLFF. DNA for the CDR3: TGTGCCAGTAGTCCTGACGGGTATAGAACTAATGAAAAACTGTTTTTT.

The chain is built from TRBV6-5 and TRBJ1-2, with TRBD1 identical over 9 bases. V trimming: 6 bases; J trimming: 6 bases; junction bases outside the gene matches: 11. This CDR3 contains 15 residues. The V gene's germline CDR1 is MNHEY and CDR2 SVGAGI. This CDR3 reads CASSGGTGIRNGYTF. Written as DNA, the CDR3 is TGTGCCAGCAGCGGAGGGACAGGGATTAGGAATGGCTACACCTTC.

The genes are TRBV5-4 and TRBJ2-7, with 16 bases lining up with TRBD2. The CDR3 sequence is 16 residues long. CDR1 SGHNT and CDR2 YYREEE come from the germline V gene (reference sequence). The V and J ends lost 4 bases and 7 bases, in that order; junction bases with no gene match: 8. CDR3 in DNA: TGTGCCAGCAGCGCCGGGACTAGCGGGGGGGCCGCGGAGCAGTACTTC. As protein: CASSAGTSGGAAEQYF.

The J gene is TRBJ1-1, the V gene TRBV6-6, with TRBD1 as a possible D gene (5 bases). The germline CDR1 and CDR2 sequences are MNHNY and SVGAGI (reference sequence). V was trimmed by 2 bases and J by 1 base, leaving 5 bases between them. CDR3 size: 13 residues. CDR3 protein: CASSYGQNTEAFF. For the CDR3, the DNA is TGTGCCAGCAGTTACGGACAGAACACTGAAGCTTTCTTT.

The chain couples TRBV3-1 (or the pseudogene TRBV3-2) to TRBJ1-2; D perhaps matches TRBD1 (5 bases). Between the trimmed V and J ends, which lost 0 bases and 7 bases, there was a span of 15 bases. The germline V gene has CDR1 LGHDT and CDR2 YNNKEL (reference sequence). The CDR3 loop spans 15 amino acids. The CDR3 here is CASSQDTAREGGYTF. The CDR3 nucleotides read TGTGCCAGCAGCCAAGATACTGCCAGGGAGGGTGGCTACACCTTC.

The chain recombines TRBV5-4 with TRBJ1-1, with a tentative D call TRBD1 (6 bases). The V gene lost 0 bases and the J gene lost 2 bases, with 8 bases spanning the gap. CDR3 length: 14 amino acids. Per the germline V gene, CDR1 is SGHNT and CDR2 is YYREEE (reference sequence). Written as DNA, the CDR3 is TGTGCCAGCAGCTTGGGGGGGCTTAACACTGAAGCTTTCTTT. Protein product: CASSLGGLNTEAFF.

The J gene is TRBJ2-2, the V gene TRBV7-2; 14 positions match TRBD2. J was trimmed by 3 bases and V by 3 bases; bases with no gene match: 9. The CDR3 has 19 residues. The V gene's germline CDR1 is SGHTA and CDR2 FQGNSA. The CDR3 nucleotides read TGTGCCAGCAGCTTTTCCGGGAGGACTAGCGGGGGGCACACCGGGGAGCTGTTTTTT. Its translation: CASSFSGRTSGGHTGELFF.

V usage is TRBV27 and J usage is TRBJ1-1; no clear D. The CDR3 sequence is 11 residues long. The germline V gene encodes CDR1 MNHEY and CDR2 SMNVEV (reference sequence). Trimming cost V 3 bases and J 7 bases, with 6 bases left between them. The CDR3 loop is CASSFGSEAFF. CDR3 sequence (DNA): TGTGCCAGCAGTTTCGGGAGTGAAGCTTTCTTT.

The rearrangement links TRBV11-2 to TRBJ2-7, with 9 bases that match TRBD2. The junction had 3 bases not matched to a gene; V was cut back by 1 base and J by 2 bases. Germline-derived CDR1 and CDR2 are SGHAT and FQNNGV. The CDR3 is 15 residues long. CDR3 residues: CASSLVASGTYEQYF. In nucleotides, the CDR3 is TGTGCCAGCAGCTTAGTGGCTAGCGGGACCTACGAGCAGTACTTC.

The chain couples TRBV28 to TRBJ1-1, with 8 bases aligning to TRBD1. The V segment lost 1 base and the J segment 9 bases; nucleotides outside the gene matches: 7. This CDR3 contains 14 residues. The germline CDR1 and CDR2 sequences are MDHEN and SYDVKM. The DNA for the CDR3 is TGTGCCAGCAGTTTATTACAGGGGGTCCTCCAAGCTTTCTTT. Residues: CASSLLQGVLQAFF.

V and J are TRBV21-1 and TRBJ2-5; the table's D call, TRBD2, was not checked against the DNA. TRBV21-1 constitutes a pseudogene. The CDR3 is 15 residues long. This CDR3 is CASSKDGLYQETQYF. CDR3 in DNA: TGTGCCAGCAGCAAAGATGGCCTCTACCAAGAGACTCAGTACTTC.

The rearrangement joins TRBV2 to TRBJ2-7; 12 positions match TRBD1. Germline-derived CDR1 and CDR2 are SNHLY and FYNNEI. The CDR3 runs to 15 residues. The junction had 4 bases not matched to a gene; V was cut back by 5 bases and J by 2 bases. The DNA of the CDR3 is TGTGCCAGCAGTCTCCGGGACAGGGGGCCCTACGAGCAGTACTTC. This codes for CASSLRDRGPYEQYF.

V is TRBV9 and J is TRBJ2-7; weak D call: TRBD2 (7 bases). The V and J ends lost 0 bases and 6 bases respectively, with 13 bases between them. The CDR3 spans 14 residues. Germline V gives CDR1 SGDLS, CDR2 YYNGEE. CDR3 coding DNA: TGTGCCAGCAGCGTAGGCGGGGGCCGCCGCGAGCAGTACTTC. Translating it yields CASSVGGGRREQYF. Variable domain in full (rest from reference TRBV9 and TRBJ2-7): DSGVTQTPKHLITATGQRVTLRCSPRSGDLSVYWYQQSLDQGLQFLIQYYNGEERAKGNILERFSAQQFPDLHSELNLSSLELGDSALYFCASSVGGGRREQYFGPGTRLTVT.

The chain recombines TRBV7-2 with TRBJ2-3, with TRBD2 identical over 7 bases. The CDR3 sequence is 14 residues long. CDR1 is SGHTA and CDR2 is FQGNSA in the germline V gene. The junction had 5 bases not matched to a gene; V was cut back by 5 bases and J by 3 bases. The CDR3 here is CASSRPGGTDTQYF. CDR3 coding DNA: TGTGCCAGCAGCCGCCCGGGGGGTACAGATACGCAGTATTTT.

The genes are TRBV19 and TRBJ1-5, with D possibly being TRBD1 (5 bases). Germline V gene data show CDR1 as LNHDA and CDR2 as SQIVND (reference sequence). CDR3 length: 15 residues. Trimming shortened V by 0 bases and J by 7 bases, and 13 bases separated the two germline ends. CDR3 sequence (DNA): TGTGCCAGTAGTATAGATCAGCAGGGATGGCAGCCCCAGCATTTT. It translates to CASSIDQQGWQPQHF.

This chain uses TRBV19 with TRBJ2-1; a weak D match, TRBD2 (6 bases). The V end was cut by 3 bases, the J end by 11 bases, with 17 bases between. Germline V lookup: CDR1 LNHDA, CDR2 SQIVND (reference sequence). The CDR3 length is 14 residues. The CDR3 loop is CASSMAGRGGKQFF. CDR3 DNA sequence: TGTGCCAGTAGTATGGCAGGGCGTGGGGGGAAGCAGTTCTTC.

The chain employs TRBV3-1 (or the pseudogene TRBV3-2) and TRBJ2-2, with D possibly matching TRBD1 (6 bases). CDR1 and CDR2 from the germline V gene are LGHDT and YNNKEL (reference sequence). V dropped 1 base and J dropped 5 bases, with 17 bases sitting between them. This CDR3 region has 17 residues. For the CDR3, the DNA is TGTGCCAGCAGCCAAGCCGGGACAAGGGGAAGAACCGGGGAGCTGTTTTTT. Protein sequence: CASSQAGTRGRTGELFF.

The CDR3: CASSLERGARVYNEQFF. The CDR3 DNA reads TGTGCCAGCAGCTTGGAACGGGGGGCCCGAGTTTACAATGAGCAGTTCTTC. The V and J genes are TRBV5-4 and TRBJ2-1, with D perhaps matching TRBD2 (7 bases). The V gene lost 0 bases and the J gene lost 4 bases, with 17 bases spanning the gap. Germline V gene lookup returns CDR1 SGHNT and CDR2 YYREEE (reference sequence). This CDR3 region has 17 residues. Supplemented by reference TRBV5-4 and TRBJ2-1, the full variable domain reads ETGVTQSPTHLIKTRGQQVTLRCSSQSGHNTVSWYQQALGQGPQFIFQYYREEENGRGNFPPRFSGLQFPNYSSELNVNALELDDSALYLCASSLERGARVYNEQFFGPGTRLTVL.

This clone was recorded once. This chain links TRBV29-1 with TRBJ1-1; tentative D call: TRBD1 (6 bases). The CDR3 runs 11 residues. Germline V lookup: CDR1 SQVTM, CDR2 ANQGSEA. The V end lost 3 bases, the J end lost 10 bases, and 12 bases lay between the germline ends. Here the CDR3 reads CSVDTRGGAFF. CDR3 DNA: TGCAGCGTTGATACTAGGGGGGGAGCTTTCTTT.

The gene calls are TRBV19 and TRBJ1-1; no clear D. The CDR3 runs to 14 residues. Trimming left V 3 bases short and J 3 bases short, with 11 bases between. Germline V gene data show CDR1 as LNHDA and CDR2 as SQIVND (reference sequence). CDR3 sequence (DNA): TGTGCCAGTAGTATTGGTCCCTCGGACACTGAAGCTTTCTTT. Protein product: CASSIGPSDTEAFF.

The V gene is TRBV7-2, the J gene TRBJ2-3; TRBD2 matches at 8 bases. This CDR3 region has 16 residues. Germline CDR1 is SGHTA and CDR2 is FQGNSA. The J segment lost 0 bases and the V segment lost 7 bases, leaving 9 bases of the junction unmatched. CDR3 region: CASIKGGLVSTDTQYF. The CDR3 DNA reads TGTGCCAGCATCAAAGGGGGACTAGTGAGCACAGATACGCAGTATTTT.

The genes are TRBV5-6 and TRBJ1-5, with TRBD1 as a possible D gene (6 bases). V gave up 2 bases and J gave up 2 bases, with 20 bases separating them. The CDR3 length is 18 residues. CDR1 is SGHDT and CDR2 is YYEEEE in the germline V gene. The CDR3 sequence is CASSLYGAGAEGNQPQHF. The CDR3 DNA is TGTGCCAGCAGCTTATATGGAGCAGGGGCGGAGGGCAATCAGCCCCAGCATTTT.

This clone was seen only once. DNA for the CDR3: TGCGCCAGCATGGAAGGGGGGGCCAAAACCGGGGAGCTGTTTTTT. This gives the protein CASMEGGAKTGELFF. The J gene is TRBJ2-2, the V gene TRBV5-1; D is perhaps TRBD2 (7 bases). Germline CDR1 is SGHRS and CDR2 is YFSETQ. CDR3 length: 15 amino acids. V lost 6 bases, J lost 5 bases, and 17 bases lay in between.

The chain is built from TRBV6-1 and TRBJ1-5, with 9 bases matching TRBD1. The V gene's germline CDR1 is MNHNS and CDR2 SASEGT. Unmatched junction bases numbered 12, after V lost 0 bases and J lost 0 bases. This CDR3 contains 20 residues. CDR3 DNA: TGTGCCAGCAGTGAAGCGTCGGGACAGGGCACGCTATATAGCAATCAGCCCCAGCATTTT. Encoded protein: CASSEASGQGTLYSNQPQHF.